This TCR beta chain stems from a study of cytomegalovirus exposure and HLA in healthy donors. The overall study: Earlier, approximately 190 million T cells were analyzed, and 90 million to 140 million unique TCR beta sequences were found among them.

Primers for the PCR totalled 60 Vbeta and 13 Jbeta. Original analysis: The count from a later analysis was tens of millions of unique TCR beta chains, about 9.9 million of them shared. Assay used: immunoSEQ multiplex PCR; TCRdb lists only in-frame clones, some missing. That table furnishes V, J and clone size, whereas the DNA furnished D and trimming. This repertoire shows 110,000 to 150,000 clones, roughly 79% found once; its top ten account for 1.5% to 2%. As to this clone: The target antigen is unknown.

Study observations and caveats: A highly shared variant cluster was judged a likely technical artifact. A later look showed TCR association rates differing by HLA locus, highest for DRB1 and lowest for HLA-C.

The germline gives CDR1 KGHSH, CDR2 LQKENI. The CDR3 runs to 17 residues. Trimming took 6 bases from V and 0 from J, leaving 20 bases between them. The sequencing input was PBMCs. The rearrangement links TRBV18 to TRBJ1-1; maybe TRBD1 (5 bases). This receptor was obtained from a woman aged 30 to 39 in good health and CMV-seronegative. CDR3 sequence reads: CASSPTGHPGLNTEAFF. In DNA, the CDR3 is TGTGCCAGCTCTCCTACAGGACACCCTGGGCTGAACACTGAAGCTTTCTTT.